The clone carrying this TCR beta chain occurred once. Its antigen is unidentified. This specimen belongs to a study of post-analysis software for immune sequencing data. Study-wide points: Four or five TRBV segments, including TRBV5-6, TRBV5-1 and TRBV20-1, were more frequent in patients than controls.

Prepared TCR beta cDNA libraries contained unique molecular identifiers. MiXCR, run by TCRdb on the PCR reads, gives a single entry per CDR3 protein. Of 750,000 to 950,000 distinct CDR3 sequences in the sample, about 45% were seen once. Losses at the gene ends were 4 bases for V and 3 bases for J; bases not matched to a gene: 6. CDR3 length: 13 amino acids. The germline CDR1 and CDR2 sequences are DFQATT and SNEGSKA (reference sequence). The sequence derives from a girl aged 5 to 17 with multiple sclerosis. The chain combines TRBV20-1 with TRBJ2-7; 7 bases fit TRBD2. Input material: blood. This CDR3 is CSATGREGYEQYF. The CDR3 region has the DNA TGCAGTGCTACGGGGAGGGAAGGCTACGAGCAGTACTTC.